This T cell receptor beta chain was profiled in a study of Graves' ophthalmopathy and Graves' hyperthyroidism. Looking at the study overall: Stable hyperthyroidism referred to disease that showed no ophthalmopathy within 18 months of follow-up.

CDR3 length equals 13 residues. Germline-derived CDR1 and CDR2 are SGHRS and YFSETQ. Transcripts of RNA were the source for amplifying TCR beta CDR3 regions. After a first-round RT-PCR with HTBI primers, a second-round multiplex PCR was run. MiXCR was run by TCRdb on the multiplex PCR reads, yielding one entry per CDR3 protein. This table has over a million distinct CDR3 sequences, roughly 35% appearing once. Comment on this clonotype: One end of the junction does not line up with germline, which may come from a read error.

Among the hyperthyroidism patients, all were newly diagnosed, aged 18 to 65, with under 2 months' duration. None of the included patients had other autoimmune diseases, uncontrolled infections, pregnancy or lactation, as these led to exclusion. Clinicians diagnosed using symptoms, serum thyroxine, TRAb, thyroid ultrasound and orbital computed tomography. This chain joins TRBV5-1 and TRBJ2-5, with D possibly being TRBD1 (6 bases). This receptor was taken from an adult man with Graves' hyperthyroidism. Material for sequencing was peripheral blood or thyroid tissue (not recorded which). The CDR3 reads CASRGKHQETQYF. The CDR3 DNA reads as TGTGCCAGCAGGGGAAAACACCAAGAGACCCAGTACTTC.